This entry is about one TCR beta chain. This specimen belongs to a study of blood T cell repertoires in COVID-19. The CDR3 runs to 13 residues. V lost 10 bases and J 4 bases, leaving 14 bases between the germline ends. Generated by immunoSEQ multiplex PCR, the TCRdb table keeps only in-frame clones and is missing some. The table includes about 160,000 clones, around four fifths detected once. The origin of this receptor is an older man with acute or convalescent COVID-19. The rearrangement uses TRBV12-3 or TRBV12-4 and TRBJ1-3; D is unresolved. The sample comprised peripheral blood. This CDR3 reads CATDTPGGNTIYF. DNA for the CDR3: TGTGCCACCGACACCCCGGGAGGAAACACCATATATTTT.